The rows below give T cell receptor beta chains drawn from one sample of a study of siplizumab effects on memory and regulatory T cells. The protocol was immunoSEQ multiplex PCR, while the TCRdb copy is restricted to in-frame clones and leaves out a portion. The table records about 64,000 clones, roughly 96% of them present only once. Sequences were obtained from naive CD8+ T cells sorted from blood. Receptors originate from a human donor in good health. Each CDR3 is given with its conserved first and last residue. A D gene is named only where the DNA matches it firmly. Size tells how often a clone was seen (once, few, many) or the class of an expanded clone, and some rows leave it out.

>-|-|TRBJ2-7|TRBV4-2
CASSQDLVRAQLTYEQYF
TGTGCCAGCAGCCAAGATCTCGTCCGTGCACAGCTCACCTACGAGCAGTACTTC
>TRBD2|-|TRBJ2-1|TRBV28
CASSLVAGGDNEQFF
TGTGCCAGCAGTTTAGTCGCGGGGGGGGACAATGAGCAGTTCTTC
>-|-|TRBJ2-7|TRBV9
CASSEGGYEQYF
TGTGCCAGCAGCGAGGGGGGATACGAGCAGTACTTC
>-|-|TRBJ2-7|TRBV9
CASSMGGSGYEQYF
TGTGCCAGCAGCATGGGGGGCTCGGGATACGAGCAGTACTTC
>-|-|TRBJ1-3|TRBV4-1
CASSQDEGTGNTIYF
TGCGCCAGCAGCCAAGATGAGGGAACCGGAAACACCATATATTTT
>-|once|TRBJ1-1|TRBV7-9
CASSSSRVGGTEAFF
TGTGCCAGCAGCTCCTCTCGAGTAGGGGGGACTGAAGCTTTCTTT
>TRBD1|-|TRBJ2-3|TRBV7-9
CASSSTGTGGRADTQYF
TGTGCCAGCAGCTCCACCGGGACAGGGGGAAGGGCAGATACGCAGTATTTT
>-|-|TRBJ1-1|TRBV19
CASSIGPGFNTEAFF
TGTGCCAGTAGTATAGGACCAGGTTTTAACACTGAAGCTTTCTTT
>-|-|TRBJ1-5|TRBV19
CASSILSMTVDQPQHF
TGTGCCAGTAGTATCCTCAGCATGACGGTTGATCAGCCCCAGCATTTT
>-|-|TRBJ1-4|TRBV10-2
CAISAATNEKLFF
TGCGCCATCTCAGCCGCAACTAATGAAAAACTGTTTTTT
>-|-|TRBJ2-5|TRBV9
CASSVYGTEYQETQYF
TGTGCCAGCAGCGTGTATGGGACCGAGTACCAAGAGACCCAGTACTTC
>-|-|TRBJ2-6|TRBV14
CASSLPTAGANVLTF
TGTGCCAGCAGCCTACCCACCGCGGGGGCCAACGTCCTGACTTTC
>-|-|TRBJ1-4|TRBV5-1
CASSLGQSNEKLFF
TGCGCCAGCAGCTTGGGTCAATCTAATGAAAAACTGTTTTTT
>-|-|TRBJ2-5|TRBV29-1
CSVEPRDTGETQYF
TGCAGCGTTGAACCGCGGGACACGGGGGAGACCCAGTACTTC